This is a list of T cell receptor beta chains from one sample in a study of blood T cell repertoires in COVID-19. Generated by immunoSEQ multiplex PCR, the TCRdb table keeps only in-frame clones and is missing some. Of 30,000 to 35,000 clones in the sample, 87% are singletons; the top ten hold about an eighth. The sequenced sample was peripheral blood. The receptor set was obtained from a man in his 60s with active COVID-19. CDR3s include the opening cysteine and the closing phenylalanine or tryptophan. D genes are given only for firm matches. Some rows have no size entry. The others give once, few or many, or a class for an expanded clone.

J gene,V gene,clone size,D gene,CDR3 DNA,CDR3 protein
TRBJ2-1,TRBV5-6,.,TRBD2,TGTGCCAGCAGCTTTGGGCGGGGGGCGTACAATGAGCAGTTCTTC,CASSFGRGAYNEQFF
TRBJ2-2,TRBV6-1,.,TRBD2,TGTGCCAGCAGTGTCCTTAGCGGGGGTAACACCGGGGAGCTGTTTTTT,CASSVLSGGNTGELFF
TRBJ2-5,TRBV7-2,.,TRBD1,TGTGCCAGCAGCCCAACAGGGGGGGAGACCCAGTACTTC,CASSPTGGETQYF
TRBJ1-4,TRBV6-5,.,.,TGTGCCAGCAAAGAGCTATGGGCCTGGGAGGAAAAACTGTTTTTT,CASKELWAWEEKLFF
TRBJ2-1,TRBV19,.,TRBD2,TGTGCCAGTAGTATCGGCCCCCGGGGTAGCGGGAGCCTCTACAATGAGCAGTTCTTC,CASSIGPRGSGSLYNEQFF
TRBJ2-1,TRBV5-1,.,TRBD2,TGCGCCAGCAGAAGGGAACTGGGACTAGACTACAATGAGCAGTTCTTC,CASRRELGLDYNEQFF
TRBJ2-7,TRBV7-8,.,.,TGTGCCAGCAGCTTAGATCCAGGGGCCGCCTACGAGCAGTACTTC,CASSLDPGAAYEQYF
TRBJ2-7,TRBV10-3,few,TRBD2,TGTGCCATCAGTGATACGGCGGGAGTCTCCGAGCAGTACTTC,CAISDTAGVSEQYF
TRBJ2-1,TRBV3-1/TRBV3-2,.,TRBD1,TGTGCCAGCAGAACAACAGGGGGCGCGGTAGATGAGCAGTTCTTC,CASRTTGGAVDEQFF
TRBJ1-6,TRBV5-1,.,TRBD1,TGCGCCAGCAGCACAGACAGGGGATCTTCACCCCTCCACTTT,CASSTDRGSSPLHF
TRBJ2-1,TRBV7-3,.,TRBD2,TGTGCCAGCAGTGGGACTAGCGGGAGCAATGAGCAGTTCTTC,CASSGTSGSNEQFF
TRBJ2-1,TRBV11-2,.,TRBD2,TGTGCCAGCAGCTATGGGGGGGAGAGCTCCTACAATGAGCAGTTCTTC,CASSYGGESSYNEQFF
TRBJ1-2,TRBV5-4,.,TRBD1,TGTGCCAGCAGCACGGGACAGGCGGAGTATGGCTACACCTTC,CASSTGQAEYGYTF
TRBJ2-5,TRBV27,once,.,TGTGCCAGCATCCGGTGGGGCGGGACGGAGGGGGAGACCCAGTACTTC,CASIRWGGTEGETQYF
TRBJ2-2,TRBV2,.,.,TGTGCCAGCAGTCCCAGGGCAGGGATGGACACCGGGGAGCTGTTTTTT,CASSPRAGMDTGELFF
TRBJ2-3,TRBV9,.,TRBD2,TGTGCCAGCAGCGCCACCGGGACTAGCGTTTCAGATACGCAGTATTTT,CASSATGTSVSDTQYF
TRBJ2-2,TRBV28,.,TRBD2,TGTGCCAGCAGTCCCCGGACTAGCGGAACGAACACCGGGGAGCTGTTTTTT,CASSPRTSGTNTGELFF
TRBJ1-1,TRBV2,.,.,TGTGCCAGCAGTGTTAACGGGGGAAGGGCTGAAGCTTTCTTT,CASSVNGGRAEAFF
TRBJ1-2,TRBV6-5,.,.,TGTGCCAGCAGTTACCCCGGAGGGGCGAGCGGCTACACCTTC,CASSYPGGASGYTF
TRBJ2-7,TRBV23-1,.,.,TGCGCCAGCAGTCCATCGCCGGGACAACGCTTCGAGCAGTACTTC,CASSPSPGQRFEQYF
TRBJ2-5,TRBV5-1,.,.,TGCGCCAGCACCGGGGCCGGGGGACACCAAGAGACCCAGTACTTC,CASTGAGGHQETQYF
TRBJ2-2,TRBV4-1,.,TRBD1,TGCGCCAGCAGAATCGACAGGGTGGGCACCGGGGAGCTGTTTTTT,CASRIDRVGTGELFF
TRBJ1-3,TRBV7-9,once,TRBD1,TGTGCCAGCAGCCCGGACAGGGGGGGAAACACCATATATTTT,CASSPDRGGNTIYF
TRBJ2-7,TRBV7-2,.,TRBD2,TGTGCCAGCAGCCCACGAGCACTAGCGGGCGGGGCGTACTTC,CASSPRALAGGAYF
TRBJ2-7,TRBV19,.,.,TGTGCCAGTAGTATCGGAAGGGGCTCCTACGAGCAGTACTTC,CASSIGRGSYEQYF
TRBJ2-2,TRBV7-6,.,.,TGTGCCAGCAGCTTAGTTAGCATGAACACCGGGGAGCTGTTTTTT,CASSLVSMNTGELFF
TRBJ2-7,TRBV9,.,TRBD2,TGTGCCAGCAGCGTAGGCGGGAGAGCCCCATACGAGCAGTACTTC,CASSVGGRAPYEQYF
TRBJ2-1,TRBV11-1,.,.,.,CASSFGPGSGNEQFF
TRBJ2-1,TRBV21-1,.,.,TGTGCCAGCACCTCGACTAGCGGGAGGATCGGTGAGCAGTTCTTC,CASTSTSGRIGEQFF
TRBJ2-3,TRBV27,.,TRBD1,TGTGCCAGCAGTTTGGACAGGGTAACAGATACGCAGTATTTT,CASSLDRVTDTQYF
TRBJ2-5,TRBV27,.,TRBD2,TGTGCCAGCTCCATAGCGGGAGGGCCTGTGGCGAAGACCCAGTACTTC,CASSIAGGPVAKTQYF
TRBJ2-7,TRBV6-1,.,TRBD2,TGTGCCAGCAGTGAAAGGGCTAGCGGCTCCTACGAGCAGTACTTC,CASSERASGSYEQYF
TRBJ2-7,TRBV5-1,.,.,TGCGCCAGCAGCTGGTCCCCGGTCGGCTCCTACGAGCAGTACTTC,CASSWSPVGSYEQYF
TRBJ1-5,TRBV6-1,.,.,TGTGCCAGCAGTGAGGGCCAGGGGAATCAGCCCCAGCATTTT,CASSEGQGNQPQHF
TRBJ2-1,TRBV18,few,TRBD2,TGTGCCAGCTCACCGATACCTGGGAGGGCCGTCAATGAGCAGTTCTTC,CASSPIPGRAVNEQFF
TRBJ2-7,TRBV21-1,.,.,TGTGCCAGTCAGTATGCGACAGGGAAGGACTACGAGCAGTACTTC,CASQYATGKDYEQYF
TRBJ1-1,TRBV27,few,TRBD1,TGTGCCAGCAGTGACAGGGGGCCTGACACTGAAGCTTTCTTT,CASSDRGPDTEAFF
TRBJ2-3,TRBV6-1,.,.,TGTGCCAGCAGTGAAAGGATCGGGGATACGCAGTATTTT,CASSERIGDTQYF
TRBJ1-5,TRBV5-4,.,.,TGTGCCAGCAGCTTGGGGGGGGATCAGCCCCAGCATTTT,CASSLGGDQPQHF
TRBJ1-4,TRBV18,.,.,TGTGCCAGCTCACCATCGGAGACGAGGGAAAAACTGTTTTTT,CASSPSETREKLFF
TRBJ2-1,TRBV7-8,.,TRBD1,TGTGCCAGCAGCTCGGACAGGACCCGCTACAATGAGCAGTTCTTC,CASSSDRTRYNEQFF
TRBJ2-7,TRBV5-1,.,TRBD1,TGCGCCAGCAGCCCCGGACAGGGGGACGAGCAGTACTTC,CASSPGQGDEQYF
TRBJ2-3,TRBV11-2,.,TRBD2,TGTGCCAGCAGCCCCGTAGCGGGGGCGGTAAAGGATACGCAGTATTTT,CASSPVAGAVKDTQYF
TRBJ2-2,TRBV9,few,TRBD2,TGTGCCAGCAGCCCCGGGACTAGAGTCTCCGGGGAGCTGTTTTTT,CASSPGTRVSGELFF
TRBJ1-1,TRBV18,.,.,TGTGCCAGCTCACCCCGGGGGGAGACTGAAGCTTTCTTT,CASSPRGETEAFF
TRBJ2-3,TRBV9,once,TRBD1,TGTGCCAGCAGCCCTATGGCCGGGACAGGGGGGGCAGATACGCAGTATTTT,CASSPMAGTGGADTQYF
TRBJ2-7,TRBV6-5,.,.,TGTGCCAGCCACAGGGGGGGGGCCTCCTACGAGCAGTACTTC,CASHRGGASYEQYF
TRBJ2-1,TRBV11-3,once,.,TGTGCCAGCAGCTTAAAAGGGGATGAGCAGTTCTTC,CASSLKGDEQFF
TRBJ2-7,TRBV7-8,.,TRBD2,TGTGCCAGCAGCGCAGAGGGACTAGCAGACTACGAGCAGTACTTC,CASSAEGLADYEQYF
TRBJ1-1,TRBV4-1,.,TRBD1,TGCGCCAGCAGCCATGGGGACAGGGAGAGATCTGAAGCTTTCTTT,CASSHGDRERSEAFF
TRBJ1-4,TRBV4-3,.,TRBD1,TGCGCCAGCAGCTTGAAGGGGGCGGTTGGGGAAAAACTGTTTTTT,CASSLKGAVGEKLFF
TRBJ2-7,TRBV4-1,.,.,TGCGCCAGCAGCCAAGATTGGCAGGGTGGCTCCTACGAGCAGTACTTC,CASSQDWQGGSYEQYF
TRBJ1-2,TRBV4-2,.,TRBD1,TGTGCCAGCAGCCAAGAGTGGCGACAGGGGGATGGCTACACCTTC,CASSQEWRQGDGYTF
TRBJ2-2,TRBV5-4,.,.,TGTGCCAGCAGCTTGGATGGAGGGAGTCGGACCGGGGAGCTGTTTTTT,CASSLDGGSRTGELFF
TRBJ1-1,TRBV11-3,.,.,TGTGCCAGCAGCCCCCGGGTCCCTACCTACACTGAAGCTTTCTTT,CASSPRVPTYTEAFF
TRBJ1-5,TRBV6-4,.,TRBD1,TGTGCCAGCAGTGACCCTGGACAGGGAGGGAGGAATAGCAATCAGCCCCAGCATTTT,CASSDPGQGGRNSNQPQHF
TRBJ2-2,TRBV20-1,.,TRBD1,TGCAGTGCTAGTGCTACAGGGGGCTACGGGGAGCTGTTTTTT,CSASATGGYGELFF
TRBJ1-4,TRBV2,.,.,TGTGCCAGCAGTCCAGACAGGACAACTAATGAAAAACTGTTTTTT,CASSPDRTTNEKLFF
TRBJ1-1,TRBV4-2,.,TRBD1,TGTGCCAGCAGCCAAGCAGGGGGGCCCATGAACACTGAAGCTTTCTTT,CASSQAGGPMNTEAFF